Each of the 2 T cell receptor beta chains below was sequenced from the same sample in a study of cytomegalovirus exposure and HLA in healthy donors. The study ran its PCR with 60 Vbeta and 13 Jbeta primers. Sequencing was performed with immunoSEQ multiplex PCR; in TCRdb, only in-frame clones are kept and a portion is missing. The sample includes about 98,000 clones, around 80% of them seen just once. The sample comprised PBMCs. These receptors were taken from a man aged 18 to 29 in good health and CMV-seropositive.

This clone was seen a few times. This chain uses TRBV5-1 with TRBJ1-1; 7 bases line up with TRBD1. Trimming took 4 bases from V and 2 from J; bases not matched to a gene: 5. Germline CDR1 SGHRS, CDR2 YFSETQ. CDR3 length: 14 amino acids. In DNA, the CDR3 is TGCGCCAGCAGCAGAGGGACAGCCAACACTGAAGCTTTCTTT. Encoded protein: CASSRGTANTEAFF.

The chain is built from TRBV4-1 and TRBJ2-1, with D uncertain. In germline, CDR1 is MGHRA, CDR2 YSYEKL. The CDR3 covers 11 residues. Trimming left V 5 bases short and J 7 bases short, with 6 bases between. The CDR3 is CASSFRNEQFF. The CDR3 nucleotides are TGCGCCAGCAGCTTTCGGAATGAGCAGTTCTTC.